This T cell receptor beta chain derives from a study of blood T cell repertoires in COVID-19. Turning to the study itself: T cells, B-cell-depleted T cells, or PBMCs supplied cDNA or gDNA.

Trimming took 0 bases from V and 0 from J, leaving 7 bases between them. This CDR3 is built from 15 residues. The germline V gene encodes CDR1 SGHKS and CDR2 YYEKEE (reference sequence). The repertoire was sequenced with immunoSEQ multiplex PCR; TCRdb's copy has only in-frame clones and lacks some. The sample includes some 99,000 clones, roughly 90% seen only once; the top ten take roughly 4.2%. This receptor was taken from a human donor with COVID-19, enrolled during active disease. The donor label of this sample is uncertain. The V and J genes are TRBV5-5 and TRBJ1-5; D uncertain. Sequenced material: peripheral blood. The CDR3 region is CASSLVADSNQPQHF. CDR3 nucleotides: TGTGCCAGCAGCTTGGTAGCAGATAGCAATCAGCCCCAGCATTTT.